Each of the 3 T cell receptor beta chains below was sequenced from the same sample in a study of human T cells and chemical hapten exposure. Time point meaning: patch test 1, 2 weeks after DPC sensitization. Treatment described: therapeutic diphenylcyclopropenone sensitization with weekly scalp DPC. MiXCR was run by TCRdb on the RACE reads, yielding one entry per CDR3 protein. The sample includes 95,000 to 150,000 distinct CDR3 sequences, roughly 13% seen only once; the top ten take about 0.85%. This specimen was whole blood, taken in connection with sensitization to the hapten diphenylcyclopropenone (DPC). These receptors were collected from a man aged 18-30 years with alopecia areata. Some clones in this sample may be carry-over from other donors' samples.

This clonotype was seen many times. The rearrangement links TRBV12-5 to TRBJ2-5; D not certain. The V end lost 1 base, the J end lost 3 bases, and 24 bases lay between the germline ends. This CDR3 has 19 residues. CDR1 LGHNT and CDR2 FRNRAP come from the germline V gene. The CDR3 spells CASGLDSHKPLYSKETQYF. The CDR3 DNA reads TGTGCTAGTGGTTTGGACAGCCACAAACCTCTCTACTCTAAAGAGACCCAGTACTTC.

The CDR3 sequence is CASSTRQGLNYNSPLHF. The DNA for the CDR3 is TGTGCCAGCTCAACCCGACAGGGCCTAAATTATAATTCACCCCTCCACTTT. V and J are TRBV18 and TRBJ1-6; TRBD1 matches at 7 bases. The germline CDR1 and CDR2 sequences are KGHSH and LQKENI. The CDR3 totals 17 residues. Losses at the gene ends were 5 bases for V and 4 bases for J; bases not matched to a gene: 11.

This clonotype was seen many times. The CDR3 spells CASSLARGTDRRVRMNTEAFF. The CDR3 coding sequence is TGTGCCAGCAGCTTAGCGAGGGGAACCGACAGGCGGGTGAGGATGAACACTGAAGCTTTCTTT. The chain uses TRBV7-9 and TRBJ1-1; maybe TRBD1 (6 bases). This CDR3 comprises 21 residues. Germline loops: CDR1 SEHNR, CDR2 FQNEAQ (reference sequence). The V gene lost 0 bases and the J gene lost 0 bases, with 26 bases spanning the gap.